Each of the 32 T cell receptor beta chains below was sequenced from the same sample in a study of brain metastases from non-small cell lung cancer. Here immunoSEQ multiplex PCR was the method, and the copy in TCRdb shows in-frame clones only, minus some. Of about 4,900 clones listed, over 65% are singletons. The source material was primary lung tumor tissue. All receptors derive from a donor over 35 with non-small cell lung cancer.

V gene TRBV4-3 combines with J gene TRBJ2-3, with 12 bases identical to TRBD2. This CDR3 region has 18 residues. J was trimmed by 2 bases and V by 1 base; bases with no gene match: 7. Germline CDR1 is LGHNA and CDR2 is YSLEER. The CDR3 loop is CASSQGTSGALSTDTQYF. The CDR3, as DNA: TGCGCCAGCAGCCAAGGGACTAGCGGGGCCCTTTCCACAGATACGCAGTATTTT.

Concerning this clone: An end of the junction differs from the germline gene, which may be a read error. The chain recombines TRBV6-2 or TRBV6-3 with TRBJ1-2; D unclear. The germline CDR1 and CDR2 sequences are MNHEY and SVGEGT. The CDR3 totals 17 residues. CDR3 sequence reads: CASSKFSEGQRPYGYTF. CDR3 nucleotides: TGTGCCAGCAGTAAGTTTTCGGAGGGCCAACGTCCCTATGGCTACACCTTT.

With respect to this clone: At one end the junction does not follow the germline gene, possibly because of a read error. Distinct nucleotide sequences in the sample also encode this CDR3. This chain joins TRBV12-3 or TRBV12-4 and TRBJ2-5, with D perhaps given as TRBD1 or TRBD2 (5 bases each). This CDR3 comprises 13 residues. CDR3 DNA: TGTGCTAGCAGTCTGATAGAGGGGGAGACCCAGTACTTC. Translation gives CASSLIEGETQYF.

The J gene is TRBJ1-2, the V gene TRBV18; D call uncertain. The CDR3 runs 13 residues. Trimming removed 4 bases at V and 6 bases at J, with 12 bases between. Germline assignment: CDR1 KGHSH and CDR2 LQKENI. In DNA, the CDR3 is TGTGCCAGCTCACAGCCCGGGAACCATGGCTACACCTTC. Translation gives CASSQPGNHGYTF.

This clone is large in the sample. The chain's CDR3 is CSVEGGRGRTDTQYF. In DNA form, the CDR3 reads TGCAGCGTTGAAGGCGGGCGGGGGCGGACAGATACGCAGTATTTT. The chain uses TRBV29-1 and TRBJ2-3; possibly TRBD2 for D (7 bases). CDR1 and CDR2 from the germline V gene are SQVTM and ANQGSEA. This CDR3 contains 15 residues. V was cut by 1 base and J by 3 bases, with 14 bases left in between.

This chain joins TRBV7-9 and TRBJ2-3; no definite D call. The V gene lost 2 bases and the J gene lost 6 bases, with 6 bases spanning the gap. The CDR3 extends over 12 amino acids. Germline assignment: CDR1 SEHNR and CDR2 FQNEAQ (reference sequence). CDR3 in DNA: TGTGCCAGCAGCTTACGGGTGGATACGCAGTATTTT. It yields the protein CASSLRVDTQYF.

The rearrangement uses TRBV7-8 and TRBJ1-1, with 10 bases fitting TRBD1. Unmatched junction bases numbered 6, after V lost 4 bases and J lost 1 base. There are 16 residues in the CDR3. Per the germline V gene, CDR1 is SGHVS and CDR2 is FQNEAQ. CDR3: CASSSRRTGGNTEAFF. The CDR3 DNA is TGTGCCAGCAGCTCAAGACGGACAGGGGGGAACACTGAAGCTTTCTTT.

This clone was observed a few times. In DNA, the CDR3 is TGTGCCAGCAGTTACATCTCAGGGATTTCCGGGGAGCTGTTTTTT. It encodes CASSYISGISGELFF. V is TRBV6-2 or TRBV6-3 and J is TRBJ2-2; D might be TRBD1 (5 bases). V dropped 2 bases and J dropped 6 bases, with 13 bases sitting between them. The CDR3 is 15 amino acids. CDR1 is MNHEY, CDR2 SVGEGT, per germline.

This chain joins TRBV5-1 and TRBJ1-5, with D hard to call. The CDR3 runs to 19 residues. The V end lost 7 bases, the J end lost 0 bases, and 26 bases lay between the germline ends. Germline V CDR1 and CDR2: SGHRS, YFSETQ. CDR3 loop: CASAKKGRDPPDSNQPQHF. The CDR3 coding sequence is TGCGCCAGCGCAAAGAAGGGCCGGGATCCCCCCGATAGCAATCAGCCCCAGCATTTT. Full variable domain (remainder filled in from reference TRBV5-1 and TRBJ1-5): KAGVTQTPRYLIKTRGQQVTLSCSPISGHRSVSWYQQTPGQGLQFLFEYFSETQRNKGNFPGRFSGRQFSNSRSEMNVSTLELGDSALYLCASAKKGRDPPDSNQPQHFGDGTRLSIL.

This chain links TRBV7-8 with TRBJ1-4; tentative D call: TRBD1 (6 bases). The CDR3 sequence is 15 residues long. From germline, CDR1 is SGHVS and CDR2 FQNEAQ. V lost 1 base and J lost 12, with 18 bases in between. The CDR3 region is CASSLGIDGGGELFF. CDR3 DNA sequence: TGTGCCAGCAGCTTAGGCATAGACGGGGGCGGGGAACTGTTTTTT.

The genes are TRBV7-2 and TRBJ1-2; D not resolved. Trimming cost V 1 base and J 4 bases, with 7 bases left between them. From germline, CDR1 is SGHTA and CDR2 FQGNSA. The CDR3 contains 13 residues. In DNA form, the CDR3 reads TGTGCCAGCAGCTTAGATCAGGTCTATGGCTACACCTTC. It encodes CASSLDQVYGYTF.

The chain employs TRBV10-3 and TRBJ2-1; D might be TRBD1 (6 bases). The ends were cut back, 4 bases at V and 12 bases at J, with 16 bases in the middle. The CDR3 runs 13 residues. Germline V gene sequence: CDR1 ENHRY, CDR2 SYGVKD. The CDR3 region is CAISVVPEGGQFF. As DNA, the CDR3 is TGTGCCATCAGTGTAGTTCCGGAAGGGGGGCAGTTCTTC.

In this sample, this clone turned up a few times. Other DNA sequences in the sample encode the same CDR3. The genes are TRBV7-2 and TRBJ2-4, with 7 nucleotides matching TRBD2. V dropped 2 bases and J dropped 3; count of bases not matched to a gene: 1. The CDR3 sequence is 14 residues long. In germline, CDR1 is SGHTA, CDR2 FQGNSA. CDR3 residues: CASSLWEGKNIQYF. In DNA, the CDR3 is TGTGCCAGCAGCTTATGGGAGGGCAAAAACATTCAGTACTTC.

The CDR3 DNA reads as TGCGCCAGCAGCCAAGGTCCCTCAGGGGCCCTCGCAGATACGCAGTATTTT. Translated, it gives CASSQGPSGALADTQYF. The gene calls are TRBV4-3 and TRBJ2-3; D might be TRBD1 (6 bases). Germline CDR1 reads LGHNA; CDR2 reads YSLEER. This CDR3 has 17 residues. Trimming shortened V by 1 base and J by 4 bases, and 18 bases separated the two germline ends.

In DNA form, the CDR3 reads TGTGCCAGCAGTGAATGGACGGTTGAAAAACTGTTTTTT. It is translated as CASSEWTVEKLFF. The rearrangement links TRBV2 to TRBJ1-4; D is undetermined. V was pared by 2 bases and J by 7 bases, with 8 bases between. CDR1 is SNHLY and CDR2 is FYNNEI in the germline V gene. The CDR3 has 13 residues.

This chain's CDR3 is CASSHNRRATNEKLFF. DNA of the CDR3: TGTGCCAGCAGCCACAATAGGAGAGCAACTAATGAAAAACTGTTTTTT. The rearrangement links TRBV4-2 to TRBJ1-4; D gene unclear. The CDR3 is 16 residues long. Germline lookup yields CDR1 LGHNA and CDR2 YNFKEQ. The V end lost 3 bases, the J end lost 0 bases, and 11 bases lay between the germline ends.

This chain links TRBV7-2 with TRBJ1-2; D unresolved. Deletions cut 2 bases from V and 5 bases from J, with 15 bases between. The CDR3 is 15 amino acids. The germline gives CDR1 SGHTA, CDR2 FQGNSA. The CDR3 bases are TGTGCCAGCAGCTTAAACCCGGCAATGATTTATGGCTACACCTTC. This codes for CASSLNPAMIYGYTF.

V and J are TRBV7-2 and TRBJ1-1, with no clear D. Per germline, CDR1 SGHTA and CDR2 FQGNSA. V lost 0 bases, J lost 10 bases, and 9 bases lay in between. The CDR3 is 12 residues long. The CDR3 bases are TGTGCCAGCAGCTTAGCGTTCGGAGGAGCTTTCTTT. Translated: CASSLAFGGAFF.

V usage is TRBV21-1 and J usage is TRBJ2-6; TRBD1 is the table's D call, not checked against the DNA. TRBV21-1 corresponds to a pseudogene. The CDR3 is 13 residues long. This CDR3 is CASQQGWANVLIF. CDR3 coding DNA: TGTGCCAGCCAACAGGGCTGGGCCAACGTCCTGATTTTC.

The V and J genes are TRBV15 and TRBJ1-4, with D possibly TRBD1 on 5 matching bases. The CDR3 extends over 16 amino acids. Germline V gene sequence: CDR1 LNHNV, CDR2 YYDKDF (reference sequence). Trimming stripped 0 bases from V and 8 bases from J, with 16 bases between. DNA for the CDR3: TGTGCCACCAGCAGAGAGTTTCGCGGGTGGGGGGAAAAACTGTTTTTT. This gives the protein CATSREFRGWGEKLFF.

The chain is built from TRBV24-1 and TRBJ2-1; 8 positions match TRBD1. The CDR3 is 15 residues long. Germline loops: CDR1 KGHDR, CDR2 SFDVKD. Trimming took 1 base from V and 11 from J; bases not matched to a gene: 9. The CDR3 reads CATSDLGTGINKQFF. CDR3 nucleotide sequence: TGTGCCACCAGTGATTTAGGGACAGGCATTAATAAGCAGTTCTTC.

The chain uses TRBV18 and TRBJ1-6, with 9 bases matching TRBD1. The CDR3 consists of 17 residues. Germline V lookup: CDR1 KGHSH, CDR2 LQKENI. Trimming took 2 bases from V and 5 from J; bases not matched to a gene: 7. DNA for the CDR3: TGTGCCAGCTCACCAGGGGCAACAGGGGGCAATAATTCACCCCTCCACTTT. It yields the protein CASSPGATGGNNSPLHF.

This chain connects TRBV29-1 to TRBJ2-2, with 8 bases that match TRBD2. This CDR3 contains 15 residues. Germline V lookup: CDR1 SQVTM, CDR2 ANQGSEA. J lost 4 bases, V lost 3 bases, and 7 bases had no gene match. CDR3 DNA: TGCAGCGTTGAGGGCCTAGCGGGCCCCACCGGGGAGCTGTTTTTT. Residues: CSVEGLAGPTGELFF.

V usage is TRBV25-1 and J usage is TRBJ2-5; 9 bases align to TRBD2. The CDR3 runs to 17 residues. Germline assignment: CDR1 MGHDK and CDR2 SYGVNS. V lost 3 bases and J lost 5; bases outside the gene matches: 13. CDR3 amino acids: CASSDPRKRGAGETQYF. DNA for the CDR3: TGTGCCAGCAGTGATCCCCGCAAGCGGGGGGCGGGGGAGACCCAGTACTTC.

V gene TRBV24-1 combines with J gene TRBJ2-1; D call uncertain. Trimming took 7 bases from V and 3 from J, leaving 18 bases between them. This CDR3 is 16 amino acids long. Germline loops: CDR1 KGHDR, CDR2 SFDVKD. The CDR3 here is CATRNSAAEYYNEQFF. The CDR3 DNA reads TGTGCCACCAGGAACTCCGCCGCAGAATACTACAATGAGCAGTTCTTC.

The chain has TRBV5-4 and TRBJ2-1, with 8 bases aligning to TRBD2. The CDR3 has 14 amino acids. Trimming removed 5 bases from V and 3 bases from J; junction bases left unmatched: 4. Per germline, CDR1 SGHNT and CDR2 YYREEE (reference sequence). The CDR3, as DNA: TGTGCCAGCAGTCTCGGGGGGGGCTACAATGAGCAGTTCTTC. Its protein is CASSLGGGYNEQFF.

The chain carries TRBV14 and TRBJ2-5; 11 bases are shared with TRBD2. J gave up 3 bases and V 1 base, and 4 bases lay outside the gene matches. Germline CDR1 SGHDN, CDR2 FVKESK. The CDR3 has 16 residues. The CDR3 bases are TGTGCCAGCAGCCAAGCGTTAGCGGGGGGGAAAGAGACCCAGTACTTC. Translated, it gives CASSQALAGGKETQYF.

The V and J genes are TRBV7-9 and TRBJ2-2; 10 nucleotides align to TRBD1. Germline lookup yields CDR1 SEHNR and CDR2 FQNEAQ (reference sequence). This CDR3 has 15 amino acids. With V trimmed by 3 bases and J by 6 bases, 4 bases remained unmatched. This CDR3 is CASSFGTGDAGELFF. The DNA for the CDR3 is TGTGCCAGCAGCTTCGGGACAGGGGATGCCGGGGAGCTGTTTTTT.

V is TRBV4-2 and J is TRBJ1-2; 7 positions agree with TRBD1. V was clipped by 1 base and J by 8 bases; unmatched bases: 4. CDR1 is LGHNA, CDR2 YNFKEQ, per germline. There are 13 residues in the CDR3. The CDR3 bases are TGTGCCAGCAGCCAAGCTAACAGGGGCGGCTACACCTTC. It encodes CASSQANRGGYTF.

The rearrangement links TRBV5-1 to TRBJ1-1; possible D gene TRBD1, 5 bases. Germline V gene lookup returns CDR1 SGHRS and CDR2 YFSETQ. The CDR3 runs 13 residues. Trimming shortened V by 0 bases and J by 4 bases, and 7 bases separated the two germline ends. CDR3 in amino acids: CASSLDGTTEAFF. CDR3 DNA sequence: TGCGCCAGCAGCTTGGACGGGACCACTGAAGCTTTCTTT.

V is TRBV7-3 and J is TRBJ2-3, with a tentative D call TRBD1 (6 bases). This CDR3 has 14 amino acids. Trimming removed 5 bases at V and 2 bases at J, with 11 bases between. Germline CDR1 is SGHTA and CDR2 is FQGTGA. The CDR3: CASSGQGITDTQYF. CDR3 coding DNA: TGTGCCAGCAGCGGCCAGGGGATCACAGATACGCAGTATTTT.

This chain connects TRBV5-1 to TRBJ2-2; 10 positions match TRBD1. The CDR3 covers 16 residues. The trim removed 5 bases at V and 3 bases at J, leaving 7 bases unmatched. The germline gives CDR1 SGHRS, CDR2 YFSETQ. In DNA form, the CDR3 reads TGCGCCAGCAGACCCCCCGGGACAGGGGACACCGGGGAGCTGTTTTTT. This sequence encodes CASRPPGTGDTGELFF.